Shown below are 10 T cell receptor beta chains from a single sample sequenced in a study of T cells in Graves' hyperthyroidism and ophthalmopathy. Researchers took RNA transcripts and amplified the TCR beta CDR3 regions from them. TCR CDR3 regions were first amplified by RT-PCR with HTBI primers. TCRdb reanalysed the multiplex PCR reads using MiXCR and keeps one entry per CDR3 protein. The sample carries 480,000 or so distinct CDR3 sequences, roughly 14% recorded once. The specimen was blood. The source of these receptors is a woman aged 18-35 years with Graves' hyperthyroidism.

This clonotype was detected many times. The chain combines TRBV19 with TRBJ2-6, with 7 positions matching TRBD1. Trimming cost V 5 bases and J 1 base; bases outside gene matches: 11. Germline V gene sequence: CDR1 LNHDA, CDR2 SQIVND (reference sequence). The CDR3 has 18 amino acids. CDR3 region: CASSWGQLRISGANVLTF. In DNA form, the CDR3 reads TGTGCCAGTAGTTGGGGACAGCTAAGAATATCTGGGGCCAACGTCCTGACTTTC.

In nucleotides, the CDR3 is TGTGCCAGCAGTTATAGGACTAGCGGGAGCAAGAAATCCTACGAGCAGTACTTC. This sequence encodes CASSYRTSGSKKSYEQYF. The V call is TRBV6-5, the J call TRBJ2-7, with 13 bases aligning to TRBD2. This CDR3 has 18 amino acids. Per germline, CDR1 MNHEY and CDR2 SVGAGI. Germline trimming cut 3 bases from V and 1 base from J; bases unmatched to any gene: 9.

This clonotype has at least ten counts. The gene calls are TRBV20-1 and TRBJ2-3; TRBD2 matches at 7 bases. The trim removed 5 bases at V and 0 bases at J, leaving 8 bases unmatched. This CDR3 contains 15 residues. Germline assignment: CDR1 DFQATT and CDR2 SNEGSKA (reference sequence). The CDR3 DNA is TGCAGTGCTCCGAGACTAGCAGCGAGCACAGATACGCAGTATTTT. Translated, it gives CSAPRLAASTDTQYF.

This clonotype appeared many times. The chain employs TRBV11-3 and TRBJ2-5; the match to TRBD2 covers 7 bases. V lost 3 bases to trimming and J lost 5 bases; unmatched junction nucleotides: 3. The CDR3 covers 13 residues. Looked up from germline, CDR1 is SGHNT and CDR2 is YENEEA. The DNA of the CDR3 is TGTGCCAGCAGCTTGGGGGGGGTCGAGACCCAGTACTTC. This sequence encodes CASSLGGVETQYF.

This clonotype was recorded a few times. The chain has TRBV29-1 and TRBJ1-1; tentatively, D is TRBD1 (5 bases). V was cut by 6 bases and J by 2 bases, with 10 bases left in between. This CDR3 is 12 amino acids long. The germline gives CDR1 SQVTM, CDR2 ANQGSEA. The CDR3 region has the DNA TGCAGCGTCCACAGGCTCAACACTGAAGCTTTCTTT. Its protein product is CSVHRLNTEAFF.

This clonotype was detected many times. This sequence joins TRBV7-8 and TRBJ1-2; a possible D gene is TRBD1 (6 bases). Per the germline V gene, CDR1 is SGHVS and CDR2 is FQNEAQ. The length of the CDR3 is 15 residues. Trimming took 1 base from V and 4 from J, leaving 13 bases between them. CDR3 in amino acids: CASSLEQGGTYGYTF. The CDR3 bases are TGTGCCAGCAGCTTAGAACAGGGAGGAACCTATGGCTACACCTTC.

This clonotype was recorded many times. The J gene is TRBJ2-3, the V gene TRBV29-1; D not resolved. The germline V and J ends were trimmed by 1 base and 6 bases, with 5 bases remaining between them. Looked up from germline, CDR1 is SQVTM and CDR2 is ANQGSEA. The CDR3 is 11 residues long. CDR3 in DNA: TGCAGCGTTGAAGCCCGCGATACGCAGTATTTT. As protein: CSVEARDTQYF.

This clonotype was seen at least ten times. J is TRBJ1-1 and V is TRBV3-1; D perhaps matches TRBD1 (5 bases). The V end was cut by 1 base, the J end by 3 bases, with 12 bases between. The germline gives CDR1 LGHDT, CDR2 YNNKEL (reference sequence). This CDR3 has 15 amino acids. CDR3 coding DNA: TGTGCCAGCAGCCAAGTCGGCAGGGCCTACACTGAAGCTTTCTTT. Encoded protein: CASSQVGRAYTEAFF.

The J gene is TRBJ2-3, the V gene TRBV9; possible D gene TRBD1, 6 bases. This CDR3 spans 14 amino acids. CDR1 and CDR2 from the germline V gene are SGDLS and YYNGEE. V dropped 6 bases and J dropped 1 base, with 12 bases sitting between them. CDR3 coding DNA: TGTGCCAGCAACAGGGAGTGGGGCACAGATACGCAGTATTTT. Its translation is CASNREWGTDTQYF.

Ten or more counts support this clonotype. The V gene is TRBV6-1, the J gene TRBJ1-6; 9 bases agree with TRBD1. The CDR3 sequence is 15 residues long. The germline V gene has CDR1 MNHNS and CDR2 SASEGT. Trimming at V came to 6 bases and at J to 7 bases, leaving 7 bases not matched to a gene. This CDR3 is CASRPPGTGNSPLHF. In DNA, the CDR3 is TGTGCCAGCAGACCTCCTGGGACAGGGAATTCACCCCTCCACTTT.